These 26 T cell receptor beta chains were sequenced from one sample in a study of T cell clonotyping in hematopoietic cell transplantation. Sequencing was performed with immunoSEQ multiplex PCR; in TCRdb, only in-frame clones are kept and a portion is missing. This table holds around 9,500 clones, approximately 93% found once. The source was PBMCs, collected 100 days after allogeneic stem cell transplant. The origin of the receptors is a male patient in his fifties or sixties who had an allogeneic stem cell transplant from a related donor, so T cells may come from the graft donor. Some clones in this sample may be carry-over from other donors' samples.

The V and J genes are TRBV7-2 and TRBJ1-5; possible D gene TRBD1, 5 bases. Germline V gene lookup returns CDR1 SGHTA and CDR2 FQGNSA. The CDR3 is 14 amino acids. Between the trimmed V and J ends, which lost 5 bases and 12 bases, there was a span of 20 bases. CDR3 DNA: TGTGCCAGCAGCAAAGACAGAGCCCCGAGTCTCCAGCATTTT. Translated: CASSKDRAPSLQHF.

The chain recombines TRBV27 with TRBJ2-1, with TRBD2 matching 8 bases. This CDR3 has 19 amino acids. Germline V gene data show CDR1 as MNHEY and CDR2 as SMNVEV (reference sequence). The J segment lost 4 bases and the V segment lost 5 bases, leaving 19 bases of the junction unmatched. The CDR3 protein is CASSKGLDRYSIIYNEQFF. CDR3 nucleotides: TGTGCCAGCAGTAAGGGACTAGACAGATATTCAATTATTTACAATGAGCAGTTCTTC.

In this sample, this clone turned up once. V gene TRBV27 combines with J gene TRBJ2-7; D gene uncertain. V was cut by 2 bases and J by 2 bases, with 16 bases left in between. CDR1 and CDR2 from the germline V gene are MNHEY and SMNVEV (reference sequence). This CDR3 spans 16 amino acids. The CDR3 is CASSLGIQESTYEQYF. The CDR3 nucleotides read TGTGCCAGCAGTTTAGGAATCCAGGAGAGTACCTACGAGCAGTACTTC.

The gene calls are TRBV6-1 and TRBJ1-3; TRBD1 matches 8 bases. CDR1 is MNHNS, CDR2 SASEGT, per germline. The CDR3 loop spans 15 amino acids. V shed 7 bases and J 8 bases; nucleotides not matched to a gene: 13. DNA of the CDR3: TGTGCCAGCAAAGCCGGACAGGGCGGTAGCGACACCATATATTTT. The encoded protein is CASKAGQGGSDTIYF.

This rearrangement joins TRBV7-2 to TRBJ1-4, with D perhaps TRBD1 (6 bases). The germline CDR1 and CDR2 sequences are SGHTA and FQGNSA. V shed 1 base and J shed 5 bases, with 14 bases lying between them. This CDR3 has 16 amino acids. The CDR3 DNA reads as TGTGCCAGCAGCTTAGATTGGACAGCGAGGAATGAAAAACTGTTTTTT. The encoded protein is CASSLDWTARNEKLFF.

The V call is TRBV27, the J call TRBJ2-1; TRBD2 agrees at 8 bases. The CDR3 is made up of 12 amino acids. V trimming: 3 bases; J trimming: 9 bases; junction bases outside the gene matches: 1. CDR1 is MNHEY, CDR2 SMNVEV, per germline (reference sequence). The CDR3 sequence is CASSFRGGEQFF. The CDR3 DNA sequence: TGTGCCAGCAGTTTTCGGGGGGGTGAGCAGTTCTTC.

The chain combines TRBV7-8 with TRBJ1-4; 7 nucleotides agree with TRBD1. Germline loops: CDR1 SGHVS, CDR2 FQNEAQ. The CDR3 length is 15 residues. J gave up 3 bases and V 3 bases, and 4 bases lay outside the gene matches. In nucleotides, the CDR3 is TGTGCCAGCAGCTTTGACAGGGCCCCTAATGAAAAACTGTTTTTT. Translating gives CASSFDRAPNEKLFF.

The J gene is TRBJ2-7, the V gene TRBV19; 7 bases are shared with TRBD1. The CDR3 runs to 13 residues. Trimming cost V 8 bases and J 4 bases; bases outside gene matches: 8. CDR1 and CDR2 (germline): LNHDA, SQIVND (reference sequence). CDR3 bases: TGTGCCAGTTCGACCGGGACAGTTTACGAGCAGTACTTC. Protein product: CASSTGTVYEQYF.

This clone was counted a single time. The rearrangement uses TRBV25-1 and TRBJ1-2; 9 bases match TRBD1. V was pared by 1 base and J by 8 bases, with 5 bases of the junction left unmatched. CDR3 length: 14 amino acids. CDR1 and CDR2 from the germline V gene are MGHDK and SYGVNS. CDR3 amino acids: CASSEWGQGGGYTF. The DNA for the CDR3 is TGTGCCAGCAGTGAATGGGGACAGGGCGGGGGCTACACCTTC.

V usage is TRBV19 and J usage is TRBJ2-1; possibly TRBD1 or TRBD2 for D (5 bases each). Germline-derived CDR1 and CDR2 are LNHDA and SQIVND (reference sequence). The CDR3 is 14 residues long. Trimming left V 9 bases short and J 7 bases short, with 19 bases between. The CDR3 sequence is CASSPRQRLNEQFF. CDR3 nucleotides: TGTGCCAGCTCCCCGAGACAGAGACTAAATGAGCAGTTCTTC.

The chain is built from TRBV7-9 and TRBJ2-3; 10 bases agree with TRBD2. The trim removed 1 base at V and 1 base at J, leaving 2 bases unmatched. Germline V gene lookup returns CDR1 SEHNR and CDR2 FQNEAQ (reference sequence). This CDR3 is built from 16 residues. CDR3 residues: CASSLVSGGGTDTQYF. The CDR3 nucleotides read TGTGCCAGCAGCTTAGTAAGCGGGGGGGGCACAGATACGCAGTATTTT. Based on the CDR3 plus reference TRBV7-9 and TRBJ2-3, the full variable domain is DTGVSQNPRHKITKRGQNVTFRCDPISEHNRLYWYRQTLGQGPEFLTYFQNEAQLEKSRLLSDRFSAERPKGSFSTLEIQRTEQGDSAMYLCASSLVSGGGTDTQYFGPGTRLTVL.

The V and J genes are TRBV19 and TRBJ2-7; no clear D. Germline CDR1 and CDR2: LNHDA and SQIVND (reference sequence). Trimming stripped 3 bases from V and 3 bases from J, with 9 bases between. The CDR3 consists of 13 residues. The CDR3 loop reads CASSISSVYEQYF. The CDR3 DNA follows: TGTGCCAGTAGTATTAGCTCGGTCTACGAGCAGTACTTC.

The chain uses TRBV27 and TRBJ2-1; 8 bases are a match to TRBD2. The V segment lost 3 bases and the J segment 5 bases; nucleotides outside the gene matches: 15. Germline CDR1 reads MNHEY; CDR2 reads SMNVEV (reference sequence). This CDR3 has 18 residues. CDR3 DNA: TGTGCCAGCAGTTTGCCCCTGGTGGGCGGGGGGCGGAACAATGAGCAGTTCTTC. It encodes CASSLPLVGGGRNNEQFF.

This clone has only a few counts. The chain has TRBV19 and TRBJ2-7; 9 nucleotides line up with TRBD2. The CDR3 is 14 amino acids. V lost 3 bases to trimming and J lost 2 bases; unmatched junction nucleotides: 2. Germline V lookup: CDR1 LNHDA, CDR2 SQIVND (reference sequence). The CDR3 coding sequence is TGTGCCAGTAGTATGACTAGCGGAACCTACGAGCAGTACTTC. Its translation is CASSMTSGTYEQYF.

The chain uses TRBV2 and TRBJ1-5, with D maybe TRBD1 (5 bases). The length of the CDR3 is 13 residues. Trimming shortened V by 6 bases and J by 6 bases, and 12 bases separated the two germline ends. From germline, CDR1 is SNHLY and CDR2 FYNNEI. CDR3: CASRGGGTQPQHF. CDR3 sequence (DNA): TGTGCCAGCAGGGGTGGGGGTACTCAGCCCCAGCATTTT.

This rearrangement joins TRBV7-6 to TRBJ2-7; 8 bases map to TRBD2. The CDR3 has 17 residues. V dropped 1 base and J dropped 2; count of bases not matched to a gene: 10. Germline loops: CDR1 SGHVS, CDR2 FNYEAQ. The CDR3 spells CASSLDSPGGEAYEQYF. The CDR3 DNA follows: TGTGCCAGCAGCTTAGACTCCCCCGGGGGGGAGGCCTACGAGCAGTACTTC. Full variable domain (remainder filled in from reference TRBV7-6 and TRBJ2-7): GAGVSQSPRYKVTKRGQDVALRCDPISGHVSLYWYRQALGQGPEFLTYFNYEAQQDKSGLPNDRFSAERPEGSISTLTIQRTEQRDSAMYRCASSLDSPGGEAYEQYFGPGTRLTVT.

The V and J genes are TRBV28 and TRBJ2-2, with D unresolved. The germline gives CDR1 MDHEN, CDR2 SYDVKM. V dropped 7 bases and J dropped 8 bases, with 8 bases sitting between them. This CDR3 is built from 11 residues. CDR3 loop: CASTDLGELFF. As DNA, the CDR3 is TGTGCCAGCACGGATTTGGGGGAGCTGTTTTTT.

The gene calls are TRBV6-5 and TRBJ1-5, with D unclear. Per germline, CDR1 MNHEY and CDR2 SVGAGI. The length of the CDR3 is 15 residues. The V end lost 2 bases, the J end lost 3 bases, and 11 bases lay between the germline ends. CDR3 sequence: CASSYGSGNNQPQHF. The CDR3 bases are TGTGCCAGCAGTTACGGGTCAGGAAACAATCAGCCCCAGCATTTT.

The genes are TRBV15 and TRBJ2-7; perhaps D is TRBD1 or TRBD2 (5 bases each). CDR3 length: 13 residues. Germline CDR1 and CDR2: LNHNV and YYDKDF (reference sequence). Between the trimmed V and J ends, which lost 0 bases and 6 bases, there was a span of 9 bases. The CDR3 DNA reads TGTGCCACCAGCAGAGATCATGGGGGCGAGCAGTACTTC. It specifies CATSRDHGGEQYF.

This chain joins TRBV6-5 and TRBJ1-6; possible D gene TRBD1, 6 bases. The V gene lost 8 bases and the J gene lost 6 bases, with 17 bases spanning the gap. Per the germline V gene, CDR1 is MNHEY and CDR2 is SVGAGI. The CDR3 covers 15 residues. CDR3 nucleotides: TGTGCCAGCCGGAGGGGGACCTCATTTAATTCACCCCTCCACTTT. It is translated as CASRRGTSFNSPLHF.

This clone was seen a handful of times. The V call is TRBV7-9, the J call TRBJ2-7; TRBD1 aligns across 9 bases. Germline values: CDR1 SEHNR, CDR2 FQNEAQ (reference sequence). With V trimmed by 5 bases and J by 7 bases, 6 bases remained unmatched. The CDR3 is 13 residues long. As DNA, the CDR3 is TGTGCCAGCAGCCCCGGGACAGGGTTTGAGCAGTACTTC. Protein sequence: CASSPGTGFEQYF.

The CDR3 here is CASSPPGQGPNIQYF. CDR3 nucleotide sequence: TGCGCCAGCAGTCCCCCGGGACAGGGGCCAAACATTCAGTACTTC. This chain links TRBV23-1 with TRBJ2-4, with 10 nucleotides matching TRBD1. TRBV23-1 is marked as an open reading frame, function uncertain. The V and J ends lost 4 bases and 6 bases, in that order; junction bases with no gene match: 6. CDR3 length equals 15 residues.

The rearrangement links TRBV14 to TRBJ2-1; D not certain. The CDR3 totals 15 residues. Germline V gene lookup returns CDR1 SGHDN and CDR2 FVKESK. V was cut by 3 bases and J by 2 bases, with 11 bases left in between. For the CDR3, the DNA is TGTGCCAGCAGCCATGGAGACTGGACCTACAATGAGCAGTTCTTC. It encodes CASSHGDWTYNEQFF. Combining the CDR3 with reference TRBV14 and TRBJ2-1 gives the whole variable domain EAGVTQFPSHSVIEKGQTVTLRCDPISGHDNLYWYRRVMGKEIKFLLHFVKESKQDESGMPNNRFLAERTGGTYSTLKVQPAELEDSGVYFCASSHGDWTYNEQFFGPGTRLTVL.

This clone was observed a few times. The chain has TRBV15 and TRBJ1-5; 11 bases match TRBD1. The CDR3 totals 16 residues. With V trimmed by 4 bases and J by 3 bases, 5 bases remained unmatched. Germline loops: CDR1 LNHNV, CDR2 YYDKDF (reference sequence). In DNA form, the CDR3 reads TGTGCCACCAGCAACGGGGACAGGGGGTACAATCAGCCCCAGCATTTT. Translation gives CATSNGDRGYNQPQHF.

This chain joins TRBV29-1 and TRBJ1-1, with D perhaps TRBD1 (6 bases). Trimming stripped 6 bases from V and 4 bases from J, with 21 bases between. The CDR3 contains 15 residues. Germline V gene lookup returns CDR1 SQVTM and CDR2 ANQGSEA. The CDR3 loop reads CSVNSRGGAVTEAFF. The CDR3 nucleotides read TGCAGCGTCAACTCGCGGGGGGGGGCCGTCACTGAAGCTTTCTTT.

The chain joins TRBV19 to TRBJ1-5, with D unclear. The V end lost 4 bases, the J end lost 6 bases, and 13 bases lay between the germline ends. Germline lookup yields CDR1 LNHDA and CDR2 SQIVND (reference sequence). The CDR3 runs to 14 residues. The CDR3 protein is CASSTGEIPQPQHF. CDR3 DNA: TGTGCCAGTAGTACCGGAGAAATACCTCAGCCCCAGCATTTT. The entire variable domain, with the rest obtained from reference TRBV19 and TRBJ1-5, is as follows: DGGITQSPKYLFRKEGQNVTLSCEQNLNHDAMYWYRQDPGQGLRLIYYSQIVNDFQKGDIAEGYSVSREKKESFPLTVTSAQKNPTAFYLCASSTGEIPQPQHFGDGTRLSIL.